Presented here are 5 T cell receptor beta chains from one specimen sequenced in a study of blood T cell repertoires in COVID-19. TCRdb keeps only in-frame clones here, not all; method: immunoSEQ multiplex PCR. The table records 90,000 to 130,000 clones, 75% to 85% of them present only once. The material sequenced was peripheral blood. These TCRs come from a man aged 65-85 years with acute or convalescent COVID-19.

This clone appeared a few times. The genes are TRBV10-3 and TRBJ2-2; 7 nucleotides line up with TRBD2. The junction had 8 bases not matched to a gene; V was cut back by 6 bases and J by 7 bases. The CDR3 totals 14 residues. CDR1 is ENHRY, CDR2 SYGVKD, per germline. The CDR3 reads CAIRREGMIGELFF. Written as DNA, the CDR3 is TGTGCCATCAGGAGGGAGGGTATGATCGGGGAGCTGTTTTTT.

This clone is a singleton in its sample. The CDR3 DNA sequence: TGTGCCAGCAGCATAACCGGGACAGGATCCAATGAGCAGTTCTTC. Encoded protein: CASSITGTGSNEQFF. The chain links TRBV5-4 to TRBJ2-1; TRBD1 matches at 8 bases. Per germline, CDR1 SGHNT and CDR2 YYREEE (reference sequence). J gave up 6 bases and V 4 bases, and 9 bases lay outside the gene matches. The CDR3 sequence is 15 residues long.

The V gene is TRBV30, the J gene TRBJ1-6; no clear D gene. The CDR3 extends over 13 amino acids. Per the germline V gene, CDR1 is GTSNPN and CDR2 is SVGIG (reference sequence). V lost 2 bases, J lost 4 bases, and 6 bases lay in between. CDR3 sequence (DNA): TGTGCCTGGAGTCCGGGGTATAATTCACCCCTCCACTTT. Translation gives CAWSPGYNSPLHF. The full variable domain, with the rest looked up from reference TRBV30 and TRBJ1-6, is SQTIHQWPATLVQPVGSPLSLECTVEGTSNPNLYWYRQAAGRGLQLLFYSVGIGQISSEVPQNLSASRPQDRQFILSSKKLLLSDSGFYLCAWSPGYNSPLHFGNGTRLTVT.

This sequence joins TRBV30 and TRBJ1-1; D is ambiguous. The CDR3 loop spans 13 amino acids. In germline, CDR1 is GTSNPN, CDR2 SVGIG (reference sequence). The ends were cut back, 0 bases at V and 1 base at J, with 6 bases in the middle. The CDR3 is CAWSVLPNTEAFF. Written as DNA, the CDR3 is TGTGCCTGGAGTGTACTGCCGAACACTGAAGCTTTCTTT.

The J gene is TRBJ1-4, the V gene TRBV28; D possibly corresponds to TRBD1 (6 bases). The germline gives CDR1 MDHEN, CDR2 SYDVKM. CDR3 length: 13 residues. Trimming left V 3 bases short and J 7 bases short, with 9 bases between. The CDR3 coding sequence is TGTGCCAGCAGTTTCGGGGGGCGTGAAAAACTGTTTTTT. Amino acids: CASSFGGREKLFF. The full variable domain, rest sourced from reference TRBV28 and TRBJ1-4, is DVKVTQSSRYLVKRTGEKVFLECVQDMDHENMFWYRQDPGLGLRLIYFSYDVKMKEKGDIPEGYSVSREKKERFSLILESASTNQTSMYLCASSFGGREKLFFGSGTQLSVL.